This record covers a single TCR beta chain. As yet, its antigen is unknown. The data were taken from a study of OX40 agonist ivuxolimab in advanced cancers. This table comes from immunoSEQ multiplex PCR, and its TCRdb copy is limited to in-frame clones, with some not included. The table includes some 90,000 clones, less than 95% detected once. The study, taken as a whole, reports: Normalized expansion of T-cell clones was also low for some nonresponders.

CDR1 and CDR2 from the germline V gene are LNHNV and YYDKDF (reference sequence). V was pared by 1 base and J by 8 bases, with 11 bases between. The CDR3 has 13 amino acids. This rearrangement joins TRBV15 to TRBJ1-2, with unresolved D. The TCR comes from an adult with an advanced solid tumor such as melanoma, head and neck, liver or kidney cancer. Sequences were derived from CD4+ or CD8+ T cells sorted from blood, sampled in a trial of the OX40 agonist ivuxolimab. CDR3 bases: TGTGCCACCAGCAGAGGGGAGGGATGGGGCTACACCTTC. Translation: CATSRGEGWGYTF.